This T cell receptor (beta chain) came from a study of blood T cell repertoires in COVID-19. Overall study: COVID-19 samples from acute and convalescent phases originated in the United States, Italy and Spain. In each case, the material was cDNA or gDNA derived from T cells, B-cell-depleted T cells, or PBMCs.

Germline V gene lookup returns CDR1 LNHDA and CDR2 SQIVND (reference sequence). The CDR3 spans 16 residues. Trimming at V came to 7 bases and at J to 1 base, leaving 6 bases not matched to a gene. Authors' processing steps: Amplification with reference gene primers provided the estimates of nucleated cell counts. Only in-frame clones appear in the TCRdb table, and some are missing; sequencing was by immunoSEQ multiplex PCR. That table supplies the V and J calls and clone size; D and trimming were determined from the DNA. This table holds 400,000 to 450,000 clones, 70% to 90% found once. Many counts were recorded for this clone.

The sequence came from a woman younger than 45 with active or convalescent COVID-19. What was sequenced was peripheral blood. The genes are TRBV19 and TRBJ2-6, with 8 bases fitting TRBD1. CDR3 residues: CASKGQEASGANVLTF. The CDR3 DNA reads TGTGCCAGTAAGGGACAGGAGGCTTCTGGGGCCAACGTCCTGACTTTC.